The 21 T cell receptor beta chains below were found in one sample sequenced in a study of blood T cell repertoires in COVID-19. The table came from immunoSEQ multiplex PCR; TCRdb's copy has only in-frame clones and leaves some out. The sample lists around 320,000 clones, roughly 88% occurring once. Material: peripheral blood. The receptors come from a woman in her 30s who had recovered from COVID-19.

This CDR3 is CASSSNIDRQSGGYTF. CDR3 sequence (DNA): TGTGCCAGCAGCTCCAACATAGACAGACAGTCCGGAGGCTACACCTTC. The chain is built from TRBV5-5 and TRBJ1-2; tentative D call: TRBD1 (5 bases). CDR1 SGHKS and CDR2 YYEKEE come from the germline V gene (reference sequence). CDR3 length equals 16 residues. V was trimmed by 3 bases and J by 8 bases, leaving 23 bases between them.

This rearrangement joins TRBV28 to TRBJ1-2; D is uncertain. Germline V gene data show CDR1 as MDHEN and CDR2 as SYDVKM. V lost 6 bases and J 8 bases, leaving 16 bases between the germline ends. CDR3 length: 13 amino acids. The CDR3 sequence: CASSSIGSNGYTF. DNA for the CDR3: TGTGCCAGCAGCTCGATTGGGAGTAACGGCTACACCTTC.

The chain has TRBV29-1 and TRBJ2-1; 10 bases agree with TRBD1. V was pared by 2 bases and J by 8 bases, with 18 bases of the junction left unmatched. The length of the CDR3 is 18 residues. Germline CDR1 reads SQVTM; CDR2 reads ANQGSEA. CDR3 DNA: TGCAGCGTTGAACCACTAGGGACAGGGGTTTACCCGACCTATGAGCAGTTCTTC. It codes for CSVEPLGTGVYPTYEQFF.

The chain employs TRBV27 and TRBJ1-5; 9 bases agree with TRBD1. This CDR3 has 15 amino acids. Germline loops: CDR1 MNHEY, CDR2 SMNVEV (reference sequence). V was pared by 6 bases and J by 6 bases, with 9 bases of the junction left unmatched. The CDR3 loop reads CASSPGTGMGQPQHF. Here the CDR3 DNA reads TGTGCCAGCAGCCCCGGGACAGGGATGGGTCAGCCCCAGCATTTT.

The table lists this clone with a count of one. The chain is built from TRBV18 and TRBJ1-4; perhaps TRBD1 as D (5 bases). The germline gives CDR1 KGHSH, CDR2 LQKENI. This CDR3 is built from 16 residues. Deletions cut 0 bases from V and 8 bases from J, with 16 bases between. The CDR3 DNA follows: TGTGCCAGCTCACCACCGAAAGGGGTCGGCGACGAAAAACTGTTTTTT. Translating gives CASSPPKGVGDEKLFF.

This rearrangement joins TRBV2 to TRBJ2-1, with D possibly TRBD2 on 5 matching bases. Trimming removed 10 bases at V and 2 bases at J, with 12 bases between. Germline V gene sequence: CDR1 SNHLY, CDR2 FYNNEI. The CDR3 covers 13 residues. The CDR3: CATRENPYNEQFF. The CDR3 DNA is TGTGCCACCCGGGAAAACCCCTACAATGAGCAGTTCTTC.

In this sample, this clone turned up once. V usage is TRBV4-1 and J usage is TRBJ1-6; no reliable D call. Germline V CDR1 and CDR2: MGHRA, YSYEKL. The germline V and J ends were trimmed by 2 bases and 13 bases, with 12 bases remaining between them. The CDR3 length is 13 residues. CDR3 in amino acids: CASSQPGGGPLHF. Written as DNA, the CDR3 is TGCGCCAGCAGCCAACCCGGAGGAGGGCCCCTCCACTTT.

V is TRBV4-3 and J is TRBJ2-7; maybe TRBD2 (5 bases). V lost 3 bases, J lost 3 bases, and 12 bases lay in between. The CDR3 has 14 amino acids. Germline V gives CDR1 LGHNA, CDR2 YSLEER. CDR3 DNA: TGCGCCAGCAGCCAGCGGGCAGCCAGCTACGAGCAGTACTTC. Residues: CASSQRAASYEQYF.

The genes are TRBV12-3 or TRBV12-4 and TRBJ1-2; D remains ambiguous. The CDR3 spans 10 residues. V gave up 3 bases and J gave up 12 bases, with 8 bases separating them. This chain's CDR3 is CASSFGGHTF. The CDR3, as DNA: TGTGCCAGCAGTTTCGGAGGCCACACCTTC.

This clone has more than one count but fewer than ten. The CDR3 here is CASSQDPTGGYNEQFF. CDR3 DNA sequence: TGTGCCAGCAGCCAAGACCCGACAGGGGGGTACAATGAGCAGTTCTTC. V is TRBV14 and J is TRBJ2-1, with TRBD1 matching over 9 bases. The CDR3 length is 16 residues. Trimming removed 0 bases from V and 4 bases from J; junction bases left unmatched: 4. Germline assignment: CDR1 SGHDN and CDR2 FVKESK.

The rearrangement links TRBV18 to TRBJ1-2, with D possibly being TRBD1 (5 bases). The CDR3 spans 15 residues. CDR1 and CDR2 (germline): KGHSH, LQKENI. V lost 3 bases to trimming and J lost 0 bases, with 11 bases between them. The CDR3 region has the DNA TGTGCCAGCTCACCCGAAGACAGACCTAACTATGGCTACACCTTC. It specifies CASSPEDRPNYGYTF. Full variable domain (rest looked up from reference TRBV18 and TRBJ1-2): NAGVMQNPRHLVRRRGQEARLRCSPMKGHSHVYWYRQLPEEGLKFMVYLQKENIIDESGMPKERFSAEFPKEGPSILRIQQVVRGDSAAYFCASSPEDRPNYGYTFGSGTRLTVV.

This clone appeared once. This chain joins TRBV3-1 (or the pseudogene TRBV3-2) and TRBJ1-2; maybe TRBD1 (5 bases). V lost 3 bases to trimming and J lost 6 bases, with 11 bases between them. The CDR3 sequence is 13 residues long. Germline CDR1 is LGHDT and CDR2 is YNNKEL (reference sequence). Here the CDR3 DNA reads TGTGCCAGCAGCCATGAGGGGAGGAATGGCTACACCTTC. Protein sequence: CASSHEGRNGYTF.

CDR3 bases: TGTGCCATCAGTGAACTCTCGACAGGGAGTAGCTATGGCTACACCTTC. Translation: CAISELSTGSSYGYTF. This chain links TRBV10-3 with TRBJ1-2, with TRBD1 identical over 7 bases. There are 16 residues in the CDR3. CDR1 and CDR2 from the germline V gene are ENHRY and SYGVKD. Trimming at V came to 3 bases and at J to 4 bases, leaving 11 bases not matched to a gene.

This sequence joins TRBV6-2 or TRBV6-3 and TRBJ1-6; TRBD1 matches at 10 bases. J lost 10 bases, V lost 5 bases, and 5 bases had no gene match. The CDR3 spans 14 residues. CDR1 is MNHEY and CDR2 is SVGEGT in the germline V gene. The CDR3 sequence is CASSLTGGKSPLHF. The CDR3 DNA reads TGTGCCAGCAGTCTGACAGGGGGCAAATCACCCCTCCACTTT.

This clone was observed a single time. The CDR3 loop reads CASSQDMQGQQPQHF. In DNA, the CDR3 is TGCGCCAGCAGCCAAGATATGCAGGGACAACAGCCCCAGCATTTT. V gene TRBV4-1 combines with J gene TRBJ1-5; TRBD1 might be the D (6 bases). This CDR3 is 15 amino acids long. Between the trimmed V and J ends, which lost 0 bases and 7 bases, there was a span of 13 bases. Germline values: CDR1 MGHRA, CDR2 YSYEKL.

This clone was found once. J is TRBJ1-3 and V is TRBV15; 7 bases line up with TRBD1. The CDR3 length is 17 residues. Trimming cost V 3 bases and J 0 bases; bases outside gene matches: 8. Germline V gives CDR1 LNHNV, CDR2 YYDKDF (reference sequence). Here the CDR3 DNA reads TGTGCCACCAGCAGTGAACAGGGGAAGAGCTCTGGAAACACCATATATTTT. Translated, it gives CATSSEQGKSSGNTIYF.

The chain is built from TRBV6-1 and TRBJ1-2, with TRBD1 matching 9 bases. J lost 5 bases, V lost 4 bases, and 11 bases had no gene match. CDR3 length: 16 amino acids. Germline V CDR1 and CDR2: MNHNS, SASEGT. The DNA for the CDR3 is TGTGCCAGCAGTGTCTCACAGGGGGCTGGGGGATATGGCTACACCTTC. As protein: CASSVSQGAGGYGYTF.

The CDR3: CASSQGRQGAEAFF. CDR3 bases: TGTGCCAGCAGCCAAGGACGACAGGGGGCTGAAGCTTTCTTT. This chain uses TRBV4-2 with TRBJ1-1; TRBD1 aligns across 9 bases. Germline V gene lookup returns CDR1 LGHNA and CDR2 YNFKEQ. The CDR3 is 14 amino acids. J was trimmed by 6 bases and V by 1 base; bases with no gene match: 3.

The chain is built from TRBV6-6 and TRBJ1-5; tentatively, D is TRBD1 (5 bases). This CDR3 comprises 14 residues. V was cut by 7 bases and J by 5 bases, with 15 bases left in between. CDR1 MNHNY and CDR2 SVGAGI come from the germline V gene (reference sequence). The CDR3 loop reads CASTLDSEDQPQHF. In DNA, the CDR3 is TGTGCCAGCACTCTCGACAGTGAGGATCAGCCCCAGCATTTT.

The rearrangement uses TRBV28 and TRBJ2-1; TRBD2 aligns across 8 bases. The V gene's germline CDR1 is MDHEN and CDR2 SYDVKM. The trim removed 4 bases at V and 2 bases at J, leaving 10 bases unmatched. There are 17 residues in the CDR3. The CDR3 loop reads CASSSQSAGGTYNEQFF. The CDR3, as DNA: TGTGCCAGCAGTTCACAAAGTGCGGGGGGCACCTACAATGAGCAGTTCTTC. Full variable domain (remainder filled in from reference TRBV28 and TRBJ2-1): DVKVTQSSRYLVKRTGEKVFLECVQDMDHENMFWYRQDPGLGLRLIYFSYDVKMKEKGDIPEGYSVSREKKERFSLILESASTNQTSMYLCASSSQSAGGTYNEQFFGPGTRLTVL.

The DNA of the CDR3 is TGTGCCAGCAGTCAGTTGGAGGGGACGCAGTATTTT. Amino acid sequence: CASSQLEGTQYF. The V gene is TRBV6-5, the J gene TRBJ2-3, with D tentatively TRBD2 (6 bases). CDR1 is MNHEY, CDR2 SVGAGI, per germline. The CDR3 length is 12 residues. Trimming shortened V by 5 bases and J by 9 bases, and 12 bases separated the two germline ends.